This entry lists 19 T cell receptor beta chains sequenced from one sample in a study of identical twins. MiXCR was run by TCRdb on the 5' RACE reads, yielding one entry per CDR3 protein. The table lists some 1,600,000 distinct CDR3 sequences, roughly a third of them singletons, with less than 0.35% in the top ten. Sequencing used cord blood. These receptors all stem from a newborn girl in good health.

This clonotype was detected only a few times. The rearrangement joins TRBV6-1 to TRBJ2-7; 7 bases align to TRBD2. Germline lookup yields CDR1 MNHNS and CDR2 SASEGT. The CDR3 loop spans 15 amino acids. Trimming at V came to 0 bases and at J to 5 bases, leaving 7 bases not matched to a gene. The CDR3 DNA reads TGTGCCAGCAGTGAAGCTGGACTAGTAGTCCACGAGCAGTACTTC. Protein sequence: CASSEAGLVVHEQYF.

This clonotype was observed a few times. The rearrangement joins TRBV11-2 to TRBJ2-1, with TRBD2 matching over 10 bases. The end of the DNA is better explained by TRBJ2-7, so the J call may be wrong. In germline, CDR1 is SGHAT, CDR2 FQNNGV. This CDR3 spans 15 amino acids. The CDR3 DNA reads as TGTGCCAGCAGCAGGACTAGCGGCCTCTACAATGAGCAGTACTTC. It encodes CASSRTSGLYNEQYF.

V and J are TRBV7-2 and TRBJ2-5; 15 bases line up with TRBD2. Germline V gives CDR1 SGHTA, CDR2 FQGNSA. The J segment lost 4 bases and the V segment lost 6 bases, leaving 3 bases of the junction unmatched. The CDR3 length is 15 residues. CDR3 in amino acids: CASRWTSGGAETQYF. The DNA of the CDR3 is TGTGCCAGCAGGTGGACTAGCGGGGGGGCAGAGACCCAGTACTTC.

This clonotype was detected only a few times. The gene calls are TRBV5-1 and TRBJ2-1; 11 nucleotides align to TRBD2. The junction had 7 bases not matched to a gene; V was cut back by 4 bases and J by 7 bases. The CDR3 consists of 15 residues. Germline loops: CDR1 SGHRS, CDR2 YFSETQ. The CDR3 DNA reads as TGCGCCAGCAGCCTACGACCTAGCGGGGGGAATGAGCAGTTCTTC. Translated: CASSLRPSGGNEQFF.

The rearrangement links TRBV20-1 to TRBJ2-5; maybe TRBD2 (6 bases). The end of the DNA is better explained by TRBJ2-7, so the J call may be wrong. This CDR3 has 13 amino acids. In germline, CDR1 is DFQATT, CDR2 SNEGSKA (reference sequence). The CDR3 spells CSGAGRAEYEQYF. Here the CDR3 DNA reads TGCAGTGGGGCGGGAAGGGCAGAATACGAGCAGTACTTC.

This clonotype appeared a few times. V and J are TRBV3-1 and TRBJ2-4, with 7 bases lining up with TRBD2. Germline V gene sequence: CDR1 LGHDT, CDR2 YNNKEL (reference sequence). V trimming: 0 bases; J trimming: 9 bases; junction bases outside the gene matches: 5. The CDR3 covers 14 residues. CDR3 amino acids: CASSQEAGIGIQYF. CDR3 coding DNA: TGTGCCAGCAGCCAAGAAGCGGGGATCGGCATTCAGTACTTC.

In nucleotides, the CDR3 is TGTGCCAGCAGCCCCTCGACTAGCGGGGGCTCCTACGAGCAGTACTTC. Translated, it gives CASSPSTSGGSYEQYF. The V gene is TRBV7-8, the J gene TRBJ2-7, with 12 bases identical to TRBD2. CDR3 length: 16 residues. In germline, CDR1 is SGHVS, CDR2 FQNEAQ. V gave up 5 bases and J gave up 0 bases; unmatched junction bases: 5.

The chain carries TRBV5-1 and TRBJ2-7; perhaps TRBD1 as D (5 bases). CDR1 is SGHRS, CDR2 YFSETQ, per germline. CDR3 size: 13 residues. The V gene lost 4 bases and the J gene lost 4 bases, with 12 bases spanning the gap. The CDR3 DNA is TGCGCCAGCAGCGCGACAGCCTTATACGAGCAGTACTTC. Amino acid sequence: CASSATALYEQYF.

This clonotype appeared many times. The chain is built from TRBV3-1 and TRBJ2-3; TRBD2 agrees at 13 bases. Germline V gene data show CDR1 as LGHDT and CDR2 as YNNKEL (reference sequence). This CDR3 is built from 14 residues. The V and J ends lost 3 bases and 10 bases, in that order; junction bases with no gene match: 4. DNA of the CDR3: TGTGCCAGCAGCCATGGGACTAGCGGGGTTGCGCAGTATTTT. Its translation: CASSHGTSGVAQYF.

This clonotype appeared a few times. The chain links TRBV7-9 to TRBJ1-4; D call uncertain. The CDR3 sequence is 14 residues long. V lost 3 bases and J 8 bases, leaving 13 bases between the germline ends. From germline, CDR1 is SEHNR and CDR2 FQNEAQ (reference sequence). The CDR3 is CASSFGRTEEKLFF. In DNA, the CDR3 is TGTGCCAGCAGCTTTGGCAGGACCGAGGAAAAACTGTTTTTT.

The rearrangement uses TRBV14 and TRBJ1-2; TRBD1 matches 8 bases. The CDR3 covers 15 residues. The ends lost 1 base at V and 2 bases at J; junction bases unmatched: 3. In germline, CDR1 is SGHDN, CDR2 FVKESK. CDR3 nucleotides: TGTGCCAGCAGCCAAGTCCACAGGGGGAACTATGGCTACACCTTC. Translating it yields CASSQVHRGNYGYTF.

The rearrangement links TRBV12-3 or TRBV12-4 to TRBJ2-2; D might be TRBD2 (6 bases). The CDR3 spans 17 residues. Between the trimmed V and J ends, which lost 8 bases and 3 bases, there was a span of 22 bases. The CDR3 loop reads CASHWGRLKDDTGELFF. CDR3 bases: TGTGCCAGCCACTGGGGGAGGCTTAAGGATGACACCGGGGAGCTGTTTTTT.

The DNA of the CDR3 is TGTGCCAGCTCTCCTCAGCAGGGAGGAGCGCAAGATACGCAGTATTTT. It translates to CASSPQQGGAQDTQYF. V gene TRBV18 combines with J gene TRBJ2-3, with a possible D match to TRBD2 (6 bases). Trimming left V 6 bases short and J 5 bases short, with 21 bases between. Germline assignment: CDR1 KGHSH and CDR2 LQKENI. The CDR3 extends over 16 amino acids.

As to this clonotype: Mismatch with germline at one junction end may stem from a read error. J is TRBJ1-2 and V is TRBV15; unclear D gene. This CDR3 is 15 amino acids long. Germline-derived CDR1 and CDR2 are LNHNV and YYDKDF (reference sequence). The CDR3 sequence is CATSTVPGSNYGDTF. The CDR3 DNA follows: TGTGCCACCAGCACCGTACCCGGGTCTAACTATGGCGACACCTTC.

The chain carries TRBV24-1 and TRBJ2-5; possible D gene TRBD1, 5 bases. The closer fit of TRBJ2-1 to the DNA end suggests the J call may be wrong. Germline assignment: CDR1 KGHDR and CDR2 SFDVKD. This CDR3 is built from 13 residues. CDR3 sequence: CATSKGPQETQFF. The CDR3 DNA reads TGTGCCACCAGTAAGGGGCCCCAAGAGACCCAGTTCTTC.

This clonotype was seen a handful of times. Just one base apart from a much larger clone, this may be a read error. The genes are TRBV6-2 or TRBV6-3 and TRBJ1-1; D unclear. The CDR3 has 11 residues. CDR1 and CDR2 (germline): MNHEY, SVGEGT. V was trimmed by 2 bases and J by 3 bases, leaving 1 base between them. The CDR3 loop is CASSYDTEAFF. The CDR3 DNA reads as TGTGCCAGCAGTTACGACACTGAAGCTTTCTTT.

The genes are TRBV5-1 and TRBJ2-7; 11 bases are shared with TRBD2. Germline-derived CDR1 and CDR2 are SGHRS and YFSETQ. The V gene end was trimmed by 3 bases and the J gene end by 2 bases; junction bases not matched to a gene: 19. This CDR3 is built from 20 residues. CDR3 in amino acids: CASSSTRLSGRATKPYEQYF. DNA for the CDR3: TGCGCCAGCAGCTCAACCAGACTTAGCGGGAGGGCCACTAAACCCTACGAGCAGTACTTC.

The CDR3 region is CASSLAQGYNEQYF. In DNA form, the CDR3 reads TGTGCCAGCAGCTTAGCGCAGGGCTACAATGAGCAGTACTTC. The gene calls are TRBV11-2 and TRBJ2-1; D possibly corresponds to TRBD1 (5 bases). The tail of the sequence fits TRBJ2-7 better, so the J call may be wrong. This CDR3 is 14 amino acids long. Looked up from germline, CDR1 is SGHAT and CDR2 is FQNNGV.

The chain is built from TRBV2 and TRBJ2-7; either TRBD1 or TRBD2 may fit D (5 bases each). The CDR3 runs 14 residues. The V end was cut by 8 bases, the J end by 2 bases, with 16 bases between. In germline, CDR1 is SNHLY, CDR2 FYNNEI. CDR3 in DNA: TGTGCCAGCGTTCGTAGGGACGGAGCCTACGAGCAGTACTTC. It yields the protein CASVRRDGAYEQYF.